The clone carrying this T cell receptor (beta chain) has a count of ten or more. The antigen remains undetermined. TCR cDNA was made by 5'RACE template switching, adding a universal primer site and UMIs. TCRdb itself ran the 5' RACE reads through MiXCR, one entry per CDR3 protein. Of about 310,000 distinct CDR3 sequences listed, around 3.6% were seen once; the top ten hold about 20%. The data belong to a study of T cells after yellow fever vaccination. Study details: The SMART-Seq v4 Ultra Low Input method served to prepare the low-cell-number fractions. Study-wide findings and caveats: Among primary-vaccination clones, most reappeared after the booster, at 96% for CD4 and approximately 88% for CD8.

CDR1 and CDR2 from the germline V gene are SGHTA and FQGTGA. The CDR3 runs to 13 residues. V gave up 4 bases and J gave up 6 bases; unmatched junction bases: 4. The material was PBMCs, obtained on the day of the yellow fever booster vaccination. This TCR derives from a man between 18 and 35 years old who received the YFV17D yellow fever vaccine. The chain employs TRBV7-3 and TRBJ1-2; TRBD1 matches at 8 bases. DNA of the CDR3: TGTGCCAGCAGCTCGGGACAGGCCGATGGCTACACCTTC. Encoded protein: CASSSGQADGYTF.